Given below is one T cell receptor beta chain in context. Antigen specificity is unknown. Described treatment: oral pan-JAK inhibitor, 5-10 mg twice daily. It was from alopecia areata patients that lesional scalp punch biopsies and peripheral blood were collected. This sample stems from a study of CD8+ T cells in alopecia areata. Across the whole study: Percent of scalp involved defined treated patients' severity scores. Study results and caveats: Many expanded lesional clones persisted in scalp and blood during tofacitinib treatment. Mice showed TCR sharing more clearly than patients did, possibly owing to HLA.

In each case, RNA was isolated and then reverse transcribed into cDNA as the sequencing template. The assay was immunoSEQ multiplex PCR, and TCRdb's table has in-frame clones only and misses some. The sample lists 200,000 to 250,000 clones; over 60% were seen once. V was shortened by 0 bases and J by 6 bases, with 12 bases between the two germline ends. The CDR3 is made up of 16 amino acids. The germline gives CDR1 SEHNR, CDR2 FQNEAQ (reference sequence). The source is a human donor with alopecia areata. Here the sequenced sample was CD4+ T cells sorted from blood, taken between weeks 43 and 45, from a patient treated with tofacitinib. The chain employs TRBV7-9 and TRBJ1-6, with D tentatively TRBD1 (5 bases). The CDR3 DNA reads TGTGCCAGCAGCTTAGCGGCCGGGACGAGTAATTCACCCCTCCACTTT. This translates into CASSLAAGTSNSPLHF.